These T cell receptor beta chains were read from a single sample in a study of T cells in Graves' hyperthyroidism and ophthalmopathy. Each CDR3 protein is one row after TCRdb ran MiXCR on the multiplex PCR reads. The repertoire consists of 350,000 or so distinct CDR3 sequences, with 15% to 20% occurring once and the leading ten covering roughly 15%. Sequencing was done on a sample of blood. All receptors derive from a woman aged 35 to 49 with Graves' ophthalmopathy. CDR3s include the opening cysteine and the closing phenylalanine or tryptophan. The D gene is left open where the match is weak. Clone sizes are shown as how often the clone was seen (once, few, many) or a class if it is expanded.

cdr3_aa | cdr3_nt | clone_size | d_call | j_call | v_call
CASSYGRYTSSNTGELFF | TGTGCCAGCAGTTATGGTAGATACACGAGTTCGAACACCGGGGAGCTGTTTTTT | many | NA | TRBJ2-2 | TRBV6-2/TRBV6-3
CSASPFRAGGPHGELFF | TGCAGTGCTAGCCCATTTAGAGCGGGAGGGCCCCACGGGGAGCTGTTTTTT | many | TRBD2 | TRBJ2-2 | TRBV20-1
CASRGGASGSEQYF | TGTGCCAGCAGGGGAGGAGCTAGCGGGAGCGAGCAGTACTTC | many | TRBD2 | TRBJ2-7 | TRBV27
CASSLDRGRDEQYF | TGTGCCAGCAGTTTGGACAGGGGACGGGACGAGCAGTACTTC | many | TRBD1 | TRBJ2-7 | TRBV6-2/TRBV6-3
CASSATGVAYEQYF | TGTGCCAGCAGCGCCACAGGGGTGGCCTACGAGCAGTACTTC | many | TRBD1 | TRBJ2-7 | TRBV2
CASNSGTFDEQYF | TGTGCCAGCAACTCCGGGACTTTTGACGAGCAGTACTTC | many | NA | TRBJ2-7 | TRBV6-5
CAGGPLNNQPQHF | TGTGCCGGGGGACCGCTCAACAATCAGCCCCAGCATTTT | once | NA | TRBJ1-5 | TRBV28
CATSDPRGAGASGANVLTF | TGTGCCACCAGTGACCCTCGGGGAGCGGGTGCATCTGGGGCCAACGTCCTGACTTTC | many | NA | TRBJ2-6 | TRBV24-1
CSAGHLNQPQHF | TGCAGCGCGGGACACCTCAATCAGCCCCAGCATTTT | many | NA | TRBJ1-5 | TRBV29-1
CASSQAGGTATGELFF | TGTGCCAGCAGCCAAGCAGGTGGGACAGCCACCGGGGAGCTGTTTTTT | few | TRBD1 | TRBJ2-2 | TRBV4-2